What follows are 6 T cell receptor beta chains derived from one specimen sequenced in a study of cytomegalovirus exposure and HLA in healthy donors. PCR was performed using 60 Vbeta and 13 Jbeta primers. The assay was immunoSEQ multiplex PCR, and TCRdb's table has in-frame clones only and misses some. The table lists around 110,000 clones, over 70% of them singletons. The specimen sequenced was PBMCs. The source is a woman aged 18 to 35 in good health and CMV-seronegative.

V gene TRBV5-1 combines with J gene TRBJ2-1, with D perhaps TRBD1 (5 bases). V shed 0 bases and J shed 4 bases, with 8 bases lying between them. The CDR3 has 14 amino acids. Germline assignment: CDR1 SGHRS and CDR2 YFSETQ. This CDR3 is CASSLGQFYNEQFF. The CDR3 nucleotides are TGCGCCAGCAGCTTGGGACAGTTTTACAATGAGCAGTTCTTC.

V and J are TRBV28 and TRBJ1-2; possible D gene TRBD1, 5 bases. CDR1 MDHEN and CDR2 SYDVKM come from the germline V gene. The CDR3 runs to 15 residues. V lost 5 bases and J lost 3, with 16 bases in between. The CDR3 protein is CASSNYEFRDYGYTF. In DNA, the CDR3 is TGTGCCAGCAGTAATTATGAGTTCAGGGACTATGGCTACACCTTC.

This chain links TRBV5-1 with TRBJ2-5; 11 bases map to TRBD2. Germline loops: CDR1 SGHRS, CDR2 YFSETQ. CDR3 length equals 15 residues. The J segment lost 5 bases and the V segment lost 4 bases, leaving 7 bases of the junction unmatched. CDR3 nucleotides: TGCGCCAGCAGCGCGACTCTAGCGGGGGGTGAGACCCAGTACTTC. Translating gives CASSATLAGGETQYF. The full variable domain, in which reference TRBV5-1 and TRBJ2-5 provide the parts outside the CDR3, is KAGVTQTPRYLIKTRGQQVTLSCSPISGHRSVSWYQQTPGQGLQFLFEYFSETQRNKGNFPGRFSGRQFSNSRSEMNVSTLELGDSALYLCASSATLAGGETQYFGPGTRLLVL.

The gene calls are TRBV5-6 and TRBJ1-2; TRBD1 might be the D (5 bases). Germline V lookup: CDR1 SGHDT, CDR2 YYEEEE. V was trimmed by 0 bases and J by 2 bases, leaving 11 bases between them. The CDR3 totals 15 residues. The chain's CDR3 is CASSLAGGGNYGYTF. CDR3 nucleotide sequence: TGTGCCAGCAGCTTGGCCGGGGGAGGAAACTATGGCTACACCTTC.

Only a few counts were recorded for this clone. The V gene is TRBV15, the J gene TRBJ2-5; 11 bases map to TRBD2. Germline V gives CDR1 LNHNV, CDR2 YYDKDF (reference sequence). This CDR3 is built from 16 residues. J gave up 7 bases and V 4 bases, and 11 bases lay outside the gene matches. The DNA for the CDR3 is TGTGCCACCAGCAAACTAAAGACTAGCGGGGAGGTGACCCAGTACTTC. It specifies CATSKLKTSGEVTQYF. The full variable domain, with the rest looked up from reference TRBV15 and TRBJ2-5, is DAMVIQNPRYQVTQFGKPVTLSCSQTLNHNVMYWYQQKSSQAPKLLFHYYDKDFNNEADTPDNFQSRRPNTSFCFLDIRSPGLGDTAMYLCATSKLKTSGEVTQYFGPGTRLLVL.

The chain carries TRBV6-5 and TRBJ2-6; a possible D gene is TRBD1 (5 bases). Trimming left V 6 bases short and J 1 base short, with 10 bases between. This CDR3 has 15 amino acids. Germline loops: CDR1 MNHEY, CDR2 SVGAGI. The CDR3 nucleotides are TGTGCCAGCAGACCAACAGGATCTGGGGCCAACGTCCTGACTTTC. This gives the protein CASRPTGSGANVLTF.